This T cell receptor (beta chain) came from a study of spatial heterogeneity in lung cancer. The CDR3 is made up of 15 amino acids. The germline V gene has CDR1 MDHEN and CDR2 SYDVKM. Trimming took 5 bases from V and 1 from J, leaving 15 bases between them. This clonotype was counted at least ten times. TCRdb reanalysed the 5' RACE reads using MiXCR and keeps one entry per CDR3 protein. In the table there are 90,000 to 95,000 distinct CDR3 sequences, approximately 12% of which are singletons. Time point of the sample: sample taken at primary tumor resection. This clonotype originated in a male donor with early-stage non-small cell lung cancer. V gene TRBV28 combines with J gene TRBJ2-7; D not resolved. Sample: PBMCs, taken at surgery. The chain's CDR3 is CASSVGRVISYEQYF. The CDR3 DNA sequence: TGTGCCAGCAGTGTCGGCCGGGTAATTTCCTACGAGCAGTACTTC.